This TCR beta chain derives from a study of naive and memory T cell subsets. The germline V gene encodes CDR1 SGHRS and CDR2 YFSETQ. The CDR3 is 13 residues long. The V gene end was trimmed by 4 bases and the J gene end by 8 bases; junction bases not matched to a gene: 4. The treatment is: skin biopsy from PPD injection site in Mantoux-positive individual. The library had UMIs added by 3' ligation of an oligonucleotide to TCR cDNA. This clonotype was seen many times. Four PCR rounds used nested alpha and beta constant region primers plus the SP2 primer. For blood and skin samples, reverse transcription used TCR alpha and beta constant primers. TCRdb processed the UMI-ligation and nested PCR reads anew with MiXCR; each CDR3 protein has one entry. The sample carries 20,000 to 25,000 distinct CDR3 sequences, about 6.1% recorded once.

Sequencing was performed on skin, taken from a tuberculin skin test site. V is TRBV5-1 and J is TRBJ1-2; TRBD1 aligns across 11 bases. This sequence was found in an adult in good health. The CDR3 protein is CASSADRGPGYTF. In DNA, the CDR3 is TGCGCCAGCAGCGCGGACAGGGGGCCCGGCTACACCTTC.